The 25 T cell receptor beta chains in this list originate from one sample, sequenced in a study of control samples from healthy donors and cancer patients. Measured with immunoSEQ multiplex PCR; TCRdb has only the in-frame clones, and not every one. The sample lists 65,000 to 95,000 clones; approximately 87% were seen once. Sequenced sample: blood. The receptors derive from a man aged 50-59 years in good health.

The chain employs TRBV10-3 and TRBJ1-5; 8 bases are a match to TRBD1. V trimming: 4 bases; J trimming: 5 bases; junction bases outside the gene matches: 4. Germline CDR1 is ENHRY and CDR2 is SYGVKD. The CDR3 consists of 14 residues. The CDR3, as DNA: TGTGCCATCAGTGGAGACAGGGGTGATCAGCCCCAGCATTTT. Amino acid sequence: CAISGDRGDQPQHF.

The V gene is TRBV5-8, the J gene TRBJ2-1; D unresolved. The CDR3 consists of 10 residues. Trimming took off 9 bases at V and 7 bases at J, with 8 bases between the two ends. Germline-derived CDR1 and CDR2 are SGHTS and YDEGEE. Here the CDR3 reads CANNWNEQFF. The CDR3 nucleotides are TGTGCCAACAATTGGAATGAGCAGTTCTTC.

This rearrangement joins TRBV3-1 (or the pseudogene TRBV3-2) to TRBJ1-2, with TRBD1 matching over 9 bases. Germline CDR1 LGHDT, CDR2 YNNKEL (reference sequence). The CDR3 contains 14 residues. V was clipped by 6 bases and J by 8 bases; unmatched bases: 10. DNA of the CDR3: TGTGCCAGCAGTCCACTCGGACAGGGGATGGGCTACACCTTC. Its protein is CASSPLGQGMGYTF.

The chain combines TRBV5-1 with TRBJ1-1; D is perhaps TRBD1 (5 bases). Looked up from germline, CDR1 is SGHRS and CDR2 is YFSETQ. The CDR3 is 14 amino acids. V lost 3 bases, J lost 3 bases, and 12 bases lay in between. The CDR3 region is CASSSAGGYTEAFF. The CDR3 DNA is TGCGCCAGCAGCTCGGCCGGGGGGTACACTGAAGCTTTCTTT.

The chain joins TRBV7-2 to TRBJ2-3; maybe TRBD1 (6 bases). The CDR3 runs 16 residues. Germline CDR1 and CDR2: SGHTA and FQGNSA. Trimming removed 1 base from V and 1 base from J, with 12 bases in between. This CDR3 reads CASSLVGGVGTDTQYF. In DNA form, the CDR3 reads TGTGCCAGCAGCTTAGTTGGGGGCGTCGGCACAGATACGCAGTATTTT. The variable domain in full, completed from reference TRBV7-2 and TRBJ2-3, reads GAGVSQSPSNKVTEKGKDVELRCDPISGHTALYWYRQSLGQGLEFLIYFQGNSAPDKSGLPSDRFSAERTGGSVSTLTIQRTQQEDSAVYLCASSLVGGVGTDTQYFGPGTRLTVL.

The rearrangement joins TRBV18 to TRBJ1-3; possibly TRBD1 for D (6 bases). The germline V gene encodes CDR1 KGHSH and CDR2 LQKENI. The V end was cut by 0 bases, the J end by 4 bases, with 16 bases between. The CDR3 runs 17 residues. The CDR3, as DNA: TGTGCCAGCTCACCACCGGTCTCAGGGGCGCAAGGAAACACCATATATTTT. It yields the protein CASSPPVSGAQGNTIYF.

V gene TRBV5-4 combines with J gene TRBJ1-6, with D possibly being TRBD1 (6 bases). The CDR3 has 15 amino acids. The V end was cut by 0 bases, the J end by 5 bases, with 9 bases between. CDR1 and CDR2 from the germline V gene are SGHNT and YYREEE (reference sequence). CDR3 loop: CASSLEGGHNSPLHF. CDR3 DNA: TGTGCCAGCAGCTTGGAGGGGGGGCATAATTCACCCCTCCACTTT.

The chain carries TRBV7-2 and TRBJ2-3; D remains ambiguous. V was shortened by 7 bases and J by 1 base, with 9 bases between the two germline ends. Germline V gene lookup returns CDR1 SGHTA and CDR2 FQGNSA. The CDR3 is made up of 13 amino acids. The CDR3 protein is CASNLLGTDTQYF. The CDR3 DNA reads TGTGCCAGCAACCTTCTCGGCACAGATACGCAGTATTTT.

CDR3 protein: CASSKPTGTGFGYGYTF. The CDR3 region has the DNA TGTGCCAGCAGTAAACCCACCGGGACAGGGTTTGGGTACGGCTACACCTTC. The chain combines TRBV6-2 or TRBV6-3 with TRBJ1-2; 9 bases line up with TRBD1. With V trimmed by 5 bases and J by 8 bases, 18 bases remained unmatched. The CDR3 is 17 residues long. From germline, CDR1 is MNHEY and CDR2 SVGEGT.

The CDR3 region is CAWSKIQGEAFF. CDR3 nucleotide sequence: TGTGCCTGGAGCAAGATACAGGGTGAAGCTTTCTTT. This chain joins TRBV30 and TRBJ1-1; possible D gene TRBD1, 6 bases. The CDR3 consists of 12 residues. Germline CDR1 is GTSNPN and CDR2 is SVGIG (reference sequence). The V end was cut by 3 bases, the J end by 7 bases, with 12 bases between.

The rearrangement links TRBV7-2 to TRBJ1-6; no definite D call. CDR1 is SGHTA, CDR2 FQGNSA, per germline. V was pared by 6 bases and J by 9 bases, with 15 bases between. CDR3 length: 14 residues. The CDR3 nucleotides read TGTGCCAGCAGACCTGACGTAGATTCTTCACCCCTCCACTTT. It yields the protein CASRPDVDSSPLHF.

The chain is built from TRBV30 and TRBJ2-3; D is perhaps TRBD2 (5 bases). V was shortened by 2 bases and J by 6 bases, with 21 bases between the two germline ends. Per germline, CDR1 GTSNPN and CDR2 SVGIG (reference sequence). The CDR3 has 16 amino acids. CDR3 region: CAWSLGSSSRWDTQYF. In DNA form, the CDR3 reads TGTGCCTGGAGTCTTGGCTCTAGCAGCCGATGGGATACGCAGTATTTT. Supplemented by reference TRBV30 and TRBJ2-3, the full variable domain reads SQTIHQWPATLVQPVGSPLSLECTVEGTSNPNLYWYRQAAGRGLQLLFYSVGIGQISSEVPQNLSASRPQDRQFILSSKKLLLSDSGFYLCAWSLGSSSRWDTQYFGPGTRLTVL.

The chain has TRBV5-1 and TRBJ1-2; a possible D gene is TRBD1 (5 bases). Trimming removed 3 bases from V and 8 bases from J, with 11 bases in between. Germline V lookup: CDR1 SGHRS, CDR2 YFSETQ. The CDR3 consists of 12 residues. CDR3: CASSSGLGGYTF. In DNA form, the CDR3 reads TGCGCCAGCAGCTCGGGACTGGGAGGCTACACCTTC.

This clone appeared once. The chain carries TRBV2 and TRBJ1-1, with D tentatively TRBD1 (5 bases). This CDR3 contains 13 residues. Per the germline V gene, CDR1 is SNHLY and CDR2 is FYNNEI. The V end was cut by 6 bases, the J end by 5 bases, with 13 bases between. CDR3 DNA sequence: TGTGCCAGCAGGGTCGGGGGGGAAACTGAAGCTTTCTTT. Translating gives CASRVGGETEAFF.

The chain is built from TRBV27 and TRBJ2-1; 7 bases are a match to TRBD2. This CDR3 comprises 15 residues. Unmatched junction bases numbered 7, after V lost 0 bases and J lost 8 bases. The V gene's germline CDR1 is MNHEY and CDR2 SMNVEV (reference sequence). The CDR3, as DNA: TGTGCCAGCAGTTTATCGATTTGGCTAGCGGATGAGCAGTTCTTC. Translated, it gives CASSLSIWLADEQFF.

The chain carries TRBV7-2 and TRBJ2-1; D perhaps matches TRBD1 (5 bases). The CDR3 has 13 amino acids. V was cut by 5 bases and J by 3 bases, with 8 bases left in between. From germline, CDR1 is SGHTA and CDR2 FQGNSA. CDR3 protein: CASSARVYNEQFF. The CDR3 bases are TGTGCCAGCAGCGCCAGGGTCTACAATGAGCAGTTCTTC.

The rearrangement joins TRBV5-4 to TRBJ1-1, with D perhaps TRBD1 (6 bases). The CDR3 spans 14 residues. The germline V gene encodes CDR1 SGHNT and CDR2 YYREEE (reference sequence). V was pared by 0 bases and J by 1 base, with 7 bases between. CDR3 region: CASSLDRANTEAFF. CDR3 nucleotides: TGTGCCAGCAGCTTGGACAGGGCGAACACTGAAGCTTTCTTT.

Note on this clone: Germline and junction disagree at one end, which may indicate a read error. In the same sample, other DNA sequences code for this CDR3. The chain carries TRBV2 and TRBJ1-6; TRBD1 aligns across 7 bases. The CDR3 has 12 amino acids. The germline V gene has CDR1 SNHLY and CDR2 FYNNEI. The chain's CDR3 is CARRQGSSPLHF. In DNA, the CDR3 is TGTGCCAGAAGACAGGGAAGTTCACCTCTCCACTTT.

The chain joins TRBV5-4 to TRBJ2-2; D uncertain. The CDR3 has 15 amino acids. Germline lookup yields CDR1 SGHNT and CDR2 YYREEE (reference sequence). V was shortened by 4 bases and J by 0 bases, with 10 bases between the two germline ends. This chain's CDR3 is CASSLPGSNTGELFF. CDR3 nucleotides: TGTGCCAGCAGCCTCCCGGGTTCGAACACCGGGGAGCTGTTTTTT.

To note about this clone: This sample also contains other DNA sequences that code for the same CDR3. The CDR3 DNA reads TGTGCCTGGAGTGTACGAGGGAATGAGCAGTTCTTC. As protein: CAWSVRGNEQFF. The chain employs TRBV30 and TRBJ2-1; maybe TRBD2 (5 bases). Trimming took 0 bases from V and 7 from J, leaving 7 bases between them. CDR1 GTSNPN and CDR2 SVGIG come from the germline V gene (reference sequence). This CDR3 comprises 12 residues.

The V and J genes are TRBV7-3 and TRBJ1-1; D might be TRBD1 (5 bases). The V gene's germline CDR1 is SGHTA and CDR2 FQGTGA. The CDR3 contains 13 residues. The V end was cut by 5 bases, the J end by 0 bases, with 7 bases between. This chain's CDR3 is CASSPQVNTEAFF. The CDR3 coding sequence is TGTGCCAGCAGCCCACAGGTGAACACTGAAGCTTTCTTT.

The chain joins TRBV6-2 or TRBV6-3 to TRBJ2-7, with 8 bases that match TRBD1. Germline values: CDR1 MNHEY, CDR2 SVGEGT. The CDR3 is 15 amino acids. V trimming: 1 base; J trimming: 5 bases; junction bases outside the gene matches: 7. This CDR3 reads CASSYFTGGGDEQYF. Here the CDR3 DNA reads TGTGCCAGCAGTTACTTTACAGGGGGTGGTGACGAGCAGTACTTC.

The chain combines TRBV5-4 with TRBJ2-1; D unresolved. Trimming pared 6 bases from V and 1 base from J, leaving 14 bases between. Germline-derived CDR1 and CDR2 are SGHNT and YYREEE (reference sequence). The CDR3 covers 15 residues. CDR3 loop: CASNYEPTSYNEQFF. CDR3 DNA sequence: TGTGCCAGCAACTACGAACCTACATCCTACAATGAGCAGTTCTTC.

Remarks on this clone: Since no conserved phenylalanine or tryptophan closes the CDR3, a read error is the likely cause. The V gene is TRBV30, the J gene TRBJ1-1, with 8 nucleotides matching TRBD1. The trim removed 4 bases at V and 0 bases at J, leaving 7 bases unmatched. Per germline, CDR1 GTSNPN and CDR2 SVGIG (reference sequence). The CDR3 is 15 amino acids. Written as DNA, the CDR3 is TGTGCCTGGAACAGGGGGGCTGAAATGAACACTGAAGCTTTCTCT. Amino acid sequence: CAWNRGAEMNTEAFS.

J is TRBJ1-3 and V is TRBV6-5; 7 bases are a match to TRBD1. This CDR3 is 13 amino acids long. The J segment lost 0 bases and the V segment lost 10 bases, leaving 3 bases of the junction unmatched. Per the germline V gene, CDR1 is MNHEY and CDR2 is SVGAGI. The chain's CDR3 is CAIGDSSGNTIYF. CDR3 in DNA: TGTGCCATCGGGGACAGCTCTGGAAACACCATATATTTT.